This TCR beta chain was found in a study of blood T cell repertoires in COVID-19. Study summary: The United States, Italy and Spain supplied acute and convalescent COVID-19 samples.

V was shortened by 5 bases and J by 3 bases, with 14 bases between the two germline ends. The CDR3 totals 14 residues. Per the germline V gene, CDR1 is MNHEY and CDR2 is SVGEGT. The table came from immunoSEQ multiplex PCR; TCRdb's copy has only in-frame clones and leaves some out. Here the sample spans fewer than 250,000 clones, around 85% being singletons. In this sample, this clone turned up once. Sequencing was done on a sample of peripheral blood. V usage is TRBV6-2 or TRBV6-3 and J usage is TRBJ2-7; a possible D gene is TRBD2 (6 bases). The receptor was derived from a man in his forties or fifties with acute or convalescent COVID-19. The CDR3 sequence is CASSPPGRVYEQYF. The CDR3 region has the DNA TGTGCCAGCAGTCCCCCCGGGAGAGTCTACGAGCAGTACTTC.